These T cell receptor beta chains were read from a single sample in a study of PD-1 blockade in classical Hodgkin lymphoma. Profiling relied on immunoSEQ multiplex PCR, and the TCRdb table lists in-frame clones only, not all of them. Among about 44,000 clones, roughly 70% were seen once, and the ten largest hold 2.5% to 3.5%. The sequenced sample was peripheral blood mononuclear cells (PBMCs), obtained before the fourth cycle of nivolumab. These TCRs come from a human donor with classical Hodgkin lymphoma. Both conserved end residues are part of each CDR3. The D gene is left open where the match is weak. Only some rows state a clone size, as once, few, many or a class for expanded clones.

j_gene: TRBJ2-3
abundance: .
d_gene: .
v_gene: TRBV27
CDR3nt: TGTGCCAGCAGTTTATTCGGCCTGGGCAATACGCAGTATTTT
CDR3aa: CASSLFGLGNTQYF

j_gene: TRBJ1-1
abundance: .
d_gene: .
v_gene: TRBV29-1
CDR3nt: TGCAGCGTTGTAAGAGGGCGCCCCGGCACTGAAGCTTTCTTT
CDR3aa: CSVVRGRPGTEAFF

j_gene: TRBJ2-5
abundance: many
d_gene: .
v_gene: TRBV28
CDR3nt: TGTGCCAGCAGATTAAGGCGGCAGCTAATGCAAGAGACCCAGTACTTC
CDR3aa: CASRLRRQLMQETQYF

j_gene: TRBJ1-2
abundance: .
d_gene: .
v_gene: TRBV7-2
CDR3nt: TGTGCCAGCAGCTTTGGTCGGAATGGGGGGGATCTCACCTTC
CDR3aa: CASSFGRNGGDLTF

j_gene: TRBJ1-3
abundance: few
d_gene: .
v_gene: TRBV19
CDR3nt: TGTGCTACGGACAGAGGGAACACCATATATTTT
CDR3aa: CATDRGNTIYF

j_gene: TRBJ1-1
abundance: .
d_gene: .
v_gene: TRBV6-5
CDR3nt: TGTGCCAGCAGCTCCAGGGGTCTTACCACTGAAGCTTTCTTT
CDR3aa: CASSSRGLTTEAFF

j_gene: TRBJ2-3
abundance: .
d_gene: TRBD2
v_gene: TRBV5-4
CDR3nt: TGTGCCAGCAGAAGGACTAGCGGGGGGGGAGATACGCAGTATTTT
CDR3aa: CASRRTSGGGDTQYF

j_gene: TRBJ2-4
abundance: .
d_gene: .
v_gene: TRBV19
CDR3nt: TGTGCCAGCAGACAGTTAGCTGGTGAAAACATTCAGTACTTC
CDR3aa: CASRQLAGENIQYF

j_gene: TRBJ2-5
abundance: once
d_gene: TRBD2
v_gene: TRBV29-1
CDR3nt: TGCAGCACGAGTGGGACTAGCGTTCGGGAGACCCAGTACTTC
CDR3aa: CSTSGTSVRETQYF

j_gene: TRBJ1-5
abundance: .
d_gene: .
v_gene: TRBV4-3
CDR3nt: TGCGCCAGCAGCCCACAGGGAGGGAGCAATCAGCCCCAGCATTTT
CDR3aa: CASSPQGGSNQPQHF